This T cell receptor beta chain was retrieved from a study of blood T cell repertoires in COVID-19. Some clones are missing from TCRdb's copy, which holds only in-frame ones; the method was immunoSEQ multiplex PCR. This table holds approximately 490,000 clones, 88% found once. This CDR3 is built from 15 residues. Germline assignment: CDR1 MGHRA and CDR2 YSYEKL. The V and J ends lost 3 bases and 10 bases respectively, with 18 bases between them. Study members were between 18 and 89 years old and lived in some 22 US regions. Donors were grouped by their self-reported clinical history. The gene calls are TRBV4-1 and TRBJ1-4; weak D call: TRBD1 (6 bases). The specimen was PBMCs or T cells enriched from blood (not recorded which). The TCR was taken from a woman in her sixties who had recovered from COVID-19. CDR3 sequence reads: CASSHALMGRGKLFF. CDR3 sequence (DNA): TGCGCCAGCAGCCACGCCCTGATGGGCAGGGGAAAACTGTTTTTT.